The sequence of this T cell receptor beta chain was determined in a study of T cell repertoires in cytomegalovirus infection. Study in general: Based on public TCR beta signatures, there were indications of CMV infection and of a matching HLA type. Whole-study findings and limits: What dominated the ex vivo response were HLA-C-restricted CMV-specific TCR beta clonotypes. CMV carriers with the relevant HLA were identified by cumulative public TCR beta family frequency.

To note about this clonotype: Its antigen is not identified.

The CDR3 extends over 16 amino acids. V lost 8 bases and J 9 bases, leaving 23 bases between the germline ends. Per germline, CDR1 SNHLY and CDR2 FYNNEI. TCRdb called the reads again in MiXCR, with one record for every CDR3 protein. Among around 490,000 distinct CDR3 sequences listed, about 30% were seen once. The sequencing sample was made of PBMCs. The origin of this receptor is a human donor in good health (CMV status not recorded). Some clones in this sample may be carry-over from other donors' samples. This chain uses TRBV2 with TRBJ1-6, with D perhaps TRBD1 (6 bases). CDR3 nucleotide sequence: TGTGCCAGCGCCGACAGGTTCATAGCGCTGGTTTCACCCCTCCACTTT. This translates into CASADRFIALVSPLHF.